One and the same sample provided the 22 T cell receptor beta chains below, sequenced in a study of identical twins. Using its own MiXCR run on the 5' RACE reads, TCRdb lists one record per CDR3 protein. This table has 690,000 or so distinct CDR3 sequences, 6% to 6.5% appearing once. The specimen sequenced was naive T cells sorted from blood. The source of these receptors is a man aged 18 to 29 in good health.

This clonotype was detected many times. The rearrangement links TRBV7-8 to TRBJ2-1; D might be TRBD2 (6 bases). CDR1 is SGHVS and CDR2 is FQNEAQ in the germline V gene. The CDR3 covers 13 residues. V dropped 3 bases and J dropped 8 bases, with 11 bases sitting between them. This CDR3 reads CASSLVLAHEQFF. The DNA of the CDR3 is TGTGCCAGCAGCTTGGTCCTAGCGCATGAGCAGTTCTTC.

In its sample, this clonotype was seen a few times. The CDR3 loop reads CASGTGGENEQFF. In DNA form, the CDR3 reads TGTGCTAGTGGTACGGGAGGGGAAAATGAGCAGTTCTTC. The chain employs TRBV12-5 and TRBJ2-1; 8 bases are shared with TRBD2. The J segment lost 7 bases and the V segment lost 5 bases, leaving 4 bases of the junction unmatched. Germline lookup yields CDR1 LGHNT and CDR2 FRNRAP. The CDR3 consists of 13 residues.

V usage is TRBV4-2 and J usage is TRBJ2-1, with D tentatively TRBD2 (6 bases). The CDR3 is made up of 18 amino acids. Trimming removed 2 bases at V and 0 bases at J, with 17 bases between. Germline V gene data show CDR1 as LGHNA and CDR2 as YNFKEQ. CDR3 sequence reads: CASSQLGPGLGSYNEQFF. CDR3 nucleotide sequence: TGTGCCAGCAGCCAATTGGGACCGGGACTTGGCTCCTACAATGAGCAGTTCTTC.

In DNA, the CDR3 is TGCGCCAGCAGCGAAGGATTATACCGGGATTACAATGAGCAGTTCTTC. Encoded protein: CASSEGLYRDYNEQFF. V and J are TRBV5-1 and TRBJ2-1; D might be TRBD2 (5 bases). The CDR3 consists of 16 residues. The V end lost 4 bases, the J end lost 4 bases, and 18 bases lay between the germline ends. Germline-derived CDR1 and CDR2 are SGHRS and YFSETQ.

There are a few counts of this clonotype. This CDR3 reads CASSSKTGESTEAFF. DNA of the CDR3: TGTGCCAGCAGCTCCAAGACAGGGGAGAGCACTGAAGCTTTCTTT. The gene calls are TRBV7-9 and TRBJ1-1; 8 nucleotides align to TRBD1. V lost 4 bases and J lost 4; bases outside the gene matches: 8. Germline CDR1 is SEHNR and CDR2 is FQNEAQ (reference sequence). The CDR3 is 15 residues long.

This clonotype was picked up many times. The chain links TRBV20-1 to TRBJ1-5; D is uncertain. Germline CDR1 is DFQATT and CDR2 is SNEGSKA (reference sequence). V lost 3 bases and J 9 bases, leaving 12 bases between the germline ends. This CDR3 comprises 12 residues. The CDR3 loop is CSASGGVWPQHF. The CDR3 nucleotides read TGCAGTGCTAGCGGTGGGGTATGGCCCCAGCATTTT.

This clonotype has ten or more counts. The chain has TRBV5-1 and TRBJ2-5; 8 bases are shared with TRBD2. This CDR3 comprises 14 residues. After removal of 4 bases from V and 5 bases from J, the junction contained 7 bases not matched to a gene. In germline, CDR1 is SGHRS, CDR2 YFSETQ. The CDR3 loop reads CASSDGLARETQYF. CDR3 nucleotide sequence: TGCGCCAGCAGCGACGGACTAGCTAGGGAGACCCAGTACTTC.

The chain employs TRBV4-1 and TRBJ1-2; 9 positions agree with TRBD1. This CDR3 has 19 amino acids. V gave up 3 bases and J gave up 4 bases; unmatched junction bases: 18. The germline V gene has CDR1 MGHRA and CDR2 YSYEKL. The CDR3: CASSHLTGGRTDVGYGYTF. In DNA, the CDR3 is TGCGCCAGCAGCCACCTAACAGGGGGCAGAACTGATGTAGGCTATGGCTACACCTTC.

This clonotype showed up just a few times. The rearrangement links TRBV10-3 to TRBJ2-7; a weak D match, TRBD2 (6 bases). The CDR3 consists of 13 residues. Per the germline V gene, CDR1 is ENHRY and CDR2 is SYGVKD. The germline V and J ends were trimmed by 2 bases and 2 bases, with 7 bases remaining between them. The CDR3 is CAISEGGTYEQYV. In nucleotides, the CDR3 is TGTGCCATCAGTGAGGGCGGGACCTACGAGCAGTACGTC.

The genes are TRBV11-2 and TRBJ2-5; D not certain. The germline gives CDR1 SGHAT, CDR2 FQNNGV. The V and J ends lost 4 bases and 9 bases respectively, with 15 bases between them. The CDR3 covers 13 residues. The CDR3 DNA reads TGTGCCAGCAGCTATAGGCCCCCTTCAGCCCAGTACTTC. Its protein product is CASSYRPPSAQYF.

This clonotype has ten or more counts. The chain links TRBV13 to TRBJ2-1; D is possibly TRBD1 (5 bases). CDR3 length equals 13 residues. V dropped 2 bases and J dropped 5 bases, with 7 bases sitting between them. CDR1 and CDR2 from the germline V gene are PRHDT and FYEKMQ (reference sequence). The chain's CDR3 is CASSLTRDNEQFF. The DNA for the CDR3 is TGTGCCAGCAGCTTAACCAGGGACAATGAGCAGTTCTTC. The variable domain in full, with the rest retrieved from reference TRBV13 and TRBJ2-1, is AAGVIQSPRHLIKEKRETATLKCYPIPRHDTVYWYQQGPGQDPQFLISFYEKMQSDKGSIPDRFSAQQFSDYHSELNMSSLELGDSALYFCASSLTRDNEQFFGPGTRLTVL.

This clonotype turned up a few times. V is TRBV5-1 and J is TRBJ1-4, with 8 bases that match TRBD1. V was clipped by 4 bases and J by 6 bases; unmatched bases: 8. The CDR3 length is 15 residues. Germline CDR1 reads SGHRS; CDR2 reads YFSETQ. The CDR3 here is CASSPIDRGDEKLFF. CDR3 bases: TGCGCCAGCAGCCCGATCGACAGGGGAGATGAAAAACTGTTTTTT.

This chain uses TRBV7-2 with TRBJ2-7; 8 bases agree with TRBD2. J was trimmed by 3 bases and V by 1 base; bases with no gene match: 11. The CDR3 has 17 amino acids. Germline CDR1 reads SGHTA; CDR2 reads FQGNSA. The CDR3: CASSLGDGTRGIYEQYF. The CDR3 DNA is TGTGCCAGCAGCTTAGGGGACGGGACTAGGGGAATCTACGAGCAGTACTTC.

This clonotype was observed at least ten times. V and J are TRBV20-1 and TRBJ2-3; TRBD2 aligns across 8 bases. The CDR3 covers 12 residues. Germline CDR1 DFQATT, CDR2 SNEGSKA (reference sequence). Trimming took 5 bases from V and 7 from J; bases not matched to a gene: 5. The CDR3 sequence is CSAGTSSNTQYF. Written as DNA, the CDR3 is TGCAGTGCTGGGACTAGTTCTAATACGCAGTATTTT.

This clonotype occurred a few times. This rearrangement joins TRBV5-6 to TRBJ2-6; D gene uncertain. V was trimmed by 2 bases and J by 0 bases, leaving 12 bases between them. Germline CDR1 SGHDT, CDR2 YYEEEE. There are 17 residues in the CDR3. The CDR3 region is CASSFPDGSSGANVLTF. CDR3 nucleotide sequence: TGTGCCAGCAGCTTTCCGGACGGTTCCTCTGGGGCCAACGTCCTGACTTTC.

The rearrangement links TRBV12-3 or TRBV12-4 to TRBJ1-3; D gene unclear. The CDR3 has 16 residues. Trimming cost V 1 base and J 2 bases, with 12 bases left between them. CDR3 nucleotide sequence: TGTGCCAGCAGTTTAGACCTGAAGCGCGCTGGAAACACCATATATTTT. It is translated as CASSLDLKRAGNTIYF.

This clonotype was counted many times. The CDR3: CASSLLSGRNEQFF. The CDR3 bases are TGTGCCAGCAGCTTGCTTAGCGGGAGAAATGAGCAGTTCTTC. The chain has TRBV5-6 and TRBJ2-1; 9 positions match TRBD2. Trimming took 1 base from V and 7 from J; bases not matched to a gene: 3. This CDR3 contains 14 residues. CDR1 is SGHDT and CDR2 is YYEEEE in the germline V gene.

The CDR3, as DNA: TGTGCCAGCAGTAAGCGGGAGGGCTCCTACAATGAGCAGTTCTTC. Translated: CASSKREGSYNEQFF. This chain joins TRBV6-4 and TRBJ2-1, with TRBD2 identical over 10 bases. This CDR3 is 15 amino acids long. Trimming at V came to 5 bases and at J to 0 bases, leaving 1 base not matched to a gene. Germline V gene lookup returns CDR1 MRHNA and CDR2 SNTAGT.

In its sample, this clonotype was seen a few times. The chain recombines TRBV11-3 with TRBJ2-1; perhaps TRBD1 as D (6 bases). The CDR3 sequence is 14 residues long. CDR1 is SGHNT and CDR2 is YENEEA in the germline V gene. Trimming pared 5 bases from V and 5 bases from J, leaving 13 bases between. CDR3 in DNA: TGTGCCAGCAGCCCATTACAGGGTCACAATGAGCAGTTCTTC. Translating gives CASSPLQGHNEQFF.

The DNA for the CDR3 is TGCGCCAGCAGCTTGGTTAGCGCAGGGAACAATGAGCAGTTCTTC. Protein sequence: CASSLVSAGNNEQFF. This chain joins TRBV5-1 and TRBJ2-1; D may match TRBD1 or TRBD2 (5 bases each). V was shortened by 0 bases and J by 5 bases, with 12 bases between the two germline ends. The CDR3 has 15 residues. CDR1 and CDR2 from the germline V gene are SGHRS and YFSETQ.

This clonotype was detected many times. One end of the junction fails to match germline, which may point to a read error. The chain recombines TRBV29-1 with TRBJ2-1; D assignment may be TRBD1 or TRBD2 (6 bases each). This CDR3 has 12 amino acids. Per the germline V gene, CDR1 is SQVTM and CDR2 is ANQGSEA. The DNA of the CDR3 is TGCAGCGTTGATCGGGGGCCGACCAGGGTGATCTTC. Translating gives CSVDRGPTRVIF.

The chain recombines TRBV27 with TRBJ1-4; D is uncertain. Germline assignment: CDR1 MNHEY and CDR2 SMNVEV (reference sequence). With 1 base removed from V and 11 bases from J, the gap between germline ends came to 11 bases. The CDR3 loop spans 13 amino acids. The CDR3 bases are TGTGCCAGCAGTTTATGGGGAATGGAGAAACTGTTTTTT. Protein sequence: CASSLWGMEKLFF. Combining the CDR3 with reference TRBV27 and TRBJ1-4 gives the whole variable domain EAQVTQNPRYLITVTGKKLTVTCSQNMNHEYMSWYRQDPGLGLRQIYYSMNVEVTDKGDVPEGYKVSRKEKRNFPLILESPSPNQTSLYFCASSLWGMEKLFFGSGTQLSVL.